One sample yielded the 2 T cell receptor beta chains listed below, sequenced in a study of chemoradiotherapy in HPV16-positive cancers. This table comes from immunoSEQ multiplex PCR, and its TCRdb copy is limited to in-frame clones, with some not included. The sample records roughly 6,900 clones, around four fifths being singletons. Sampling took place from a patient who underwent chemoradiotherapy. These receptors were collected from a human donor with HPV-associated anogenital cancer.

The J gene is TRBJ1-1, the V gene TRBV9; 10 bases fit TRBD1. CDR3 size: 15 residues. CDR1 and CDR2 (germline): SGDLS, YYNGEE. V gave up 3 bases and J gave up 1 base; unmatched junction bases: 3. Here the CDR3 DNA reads TGTGCCAGCAGCGAGGGGACAGGGGCGAACACTGAAGCTTTCTTT. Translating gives CASSEGTGANTEAFF.

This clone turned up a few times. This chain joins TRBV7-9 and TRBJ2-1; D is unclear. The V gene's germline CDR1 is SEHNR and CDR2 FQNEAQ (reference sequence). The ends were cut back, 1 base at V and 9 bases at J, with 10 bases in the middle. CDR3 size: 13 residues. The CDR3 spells CASSLVVNGEQFF. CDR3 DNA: TGTGCCAGCAGCTTAGTGGTTAATGGTGAGCAGTTCTTC. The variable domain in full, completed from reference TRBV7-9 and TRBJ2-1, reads DTGVSQNPRHKITKRGQNVTFRCDPISEHNRLYWYRQTLGQGPEFLTYFQNEAQLEKSRLLSDRFSAERPKGSFSTLEIQRTEQGDSAMYLCASSLVVNGEQFFGPGTRLTVL.